The 8 T cell receptor beta chains reported below all come from one sample, sequenced in a study of beta chain features in type 1 diabetes. The sequenced template was cDNA made from the entire isolated RNA. Assay used: immunoSEQ multiplex PCR; TCRdb lists only in-frame clones, some missing. The sample has around 110,000 clones, about 16% seen once. Study observations and caveats: People with Type 1 diabetes carried modestly yet significantly shorter TCRB CDR3s in all four CD4+ subsets.

Their recognized antigens are unknown. Sequenced material: central memory CD4+ T cells from blood. The receptors were sampled from a young man with type 1 diabetes.

The chain links TRBV10-3 to TRBJ1-4, with D possibly matching TRBD1 (5 bases). Trimming took off 8 bases at V and 8 bases at J, with 15 bases between the two ends. The V gene's germline CDR1 is ENHRY and CDR2 SYGVKD. CDR3 length: 13 amino acids. CDR3 protein: CAIGQGGGEKLFF. The CDR3 DNA reads TGTGCCATCGGTCAGGGAGGAGGGGAAAAACTGTTTTTT.

This clone came up a few times. V gene TRBV29-1 combines with J gene TRBJ1-2, with TRBD1 matching over 7 bases. CDR3 size: 13 residues. CDR1 and CDR2 (germline): SQVTM, ANQGSEA. Losses at the gene ends were 6 bases for V and 3 bases for J; bases not matched to a gene: 7. CDR3 loop: CSVTSGGDYGYTF. CDR3 DNA: TGCAGCGTGACCTCAGGGGGTGACTATGGCTACACCTTC.

This clone appeared many times. The V and J genes are TRBV7-2 and TRBJ2-5; 10 positions agree with TRBD2. The CDR3 is made up of 15 amino acids. From germline, CDR1 is SGHTA and CDR2 FQGNSA. The ends lost 6 bases at V and 5 bases at J; junction bases unmatched: 9. For the CDR3, the DNA is TGTGCCAGCAGGATAGCGGGGGGATTTATGGAGACCCAGTACTTC. This translates into CASRIAGGFMETQYF.

This clone was seen only a few times. The rearrangement uses TRBV4-3 and TRBJ1-4; D not certain. V lost 1 base, J lost 8 bases, and 5 bases lay in between. CDR1 is LGHNA, CDR2 YSLEER, per germline. The CDR3 has 12 amino acids. The CDR3 DNA is TGCGCCAGCAGCCAAGTTCCCGAAAAACTGTTTTTT. This codes for CASSQVPEKLFF.

The chain carries TRBV11-2 and TRBJ2-5, with a tentative D call TRBD1 (6 bases). V was trimmed by 5 bases and J by 0 bases, leaving 13 bases between them. The CDR3 consists of 15 residues. The germline CDR1 and CDR2 sequences are SGHAT and FQNNGV. The CDR3 protein is CASSPMDRNQETQYF. The CDR3 bases are TGTGCCAGCAGCCCAATGGACAGAAACCAAGAGACCCAGTACTTC.

There are a few counts of this clone. This chain links TRBV7-9 with TRBJ2-7; TRBD2 matches 8 bases. The germline V gene encodes CDR1 SEHNR and CDR2 FQNEAQ (reference sequence). J lost 2 bases, V lost 2 bases, and 5 bases had no gene match. The CDR3 has 15 residues. CDR3 in amino acids: CASSLSGGHTYEQYF. Here the CDR3 DNA reads TGTGCCAGCAGCTTAAGCGGGGGCCATACCTACGAGCAGTACTTC.

This chain uses TRBV6-6 with TRBJ2-5; 7 nucleotides line up with TRBD2. Germline V gene data show CDR1 as MNHNY and CDR2 as SVGAGI (reference sequence). V lost 5 bases and J lost 4; bases outside the gene matches: 10. This CDR3 comprises 15 residues. CDR3: CASSALGGGGETQYF. The CDR3 region has the DNA TGTGCCAGCAGTGCCCTGGGCGGGGGAGGAGAGACCCAGTACTTC.

This clone was counted only a few times. The chain recombines TRBV18 with TRBJ2-1; TRBD1 agrees at 7 bases. Per germline, CDR1 KGHSH and CDR2 LQKENI. The V gene end was trimmed by 4 bases and the J gene end by 3 bases; junction bases not matched to a gene: 6. The CDR3 runs 15 residues. The CDR3 region is CASSLSRDSYNEQFF. For the CDR3, the DNA is TGTGCCAGCTCACTCTCTCGGGACAGCTACAATGAGCAGTTCTTC.